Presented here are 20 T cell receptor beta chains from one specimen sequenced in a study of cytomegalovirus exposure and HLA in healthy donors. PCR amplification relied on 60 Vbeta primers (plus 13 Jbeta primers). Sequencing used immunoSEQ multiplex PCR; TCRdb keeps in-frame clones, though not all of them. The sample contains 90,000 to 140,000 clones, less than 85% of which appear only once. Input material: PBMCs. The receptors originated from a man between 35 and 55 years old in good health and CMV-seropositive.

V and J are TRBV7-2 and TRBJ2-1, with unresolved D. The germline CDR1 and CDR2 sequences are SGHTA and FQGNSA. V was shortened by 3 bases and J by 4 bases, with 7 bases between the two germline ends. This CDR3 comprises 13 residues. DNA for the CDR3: TGTGCCAGCAGCTTTCAGAGGTACAATGAGCAGTTCTTC. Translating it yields CASSFQRYNEQFF.

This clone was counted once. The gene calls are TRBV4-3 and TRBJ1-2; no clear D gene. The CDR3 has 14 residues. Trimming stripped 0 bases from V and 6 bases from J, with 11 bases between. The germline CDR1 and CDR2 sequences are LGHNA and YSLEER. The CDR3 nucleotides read TGCGCCAGCAGCCAAGATCTGACACACGATGGCTACACCTTC. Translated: CASSQDLTHDGYTF.

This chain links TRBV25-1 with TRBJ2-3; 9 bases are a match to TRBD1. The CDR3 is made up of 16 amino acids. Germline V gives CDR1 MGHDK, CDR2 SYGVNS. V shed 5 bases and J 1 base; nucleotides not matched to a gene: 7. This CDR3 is CASSQGDRDGTDTQYF. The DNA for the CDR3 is TGTGCCAGCAGTCAAGGGGACAGGGACGGCACAGATACGCAGTATTTT.

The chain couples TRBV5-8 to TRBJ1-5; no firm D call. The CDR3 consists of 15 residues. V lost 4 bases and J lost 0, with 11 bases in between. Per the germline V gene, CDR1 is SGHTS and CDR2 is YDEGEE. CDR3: CASSPLRYSNQPQHF. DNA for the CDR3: TGTGCCAGCAGCCCGCTCAGGTATAGCAATCAGCCCCAGCATTTT.

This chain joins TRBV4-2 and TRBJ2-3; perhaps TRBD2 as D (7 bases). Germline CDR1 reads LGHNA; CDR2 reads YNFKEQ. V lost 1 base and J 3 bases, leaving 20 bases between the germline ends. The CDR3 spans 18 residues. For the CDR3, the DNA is TGTGCCAGCAGCCAAGCACACGGGGGCGGGAGAGGGACAGATACGCAGTATTTT. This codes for CASSQAHGGGRGTDTQYF.

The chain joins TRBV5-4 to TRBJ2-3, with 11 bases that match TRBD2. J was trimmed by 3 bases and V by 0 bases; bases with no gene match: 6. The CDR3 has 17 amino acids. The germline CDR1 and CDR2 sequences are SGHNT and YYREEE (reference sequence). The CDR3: CASSLGTTSGGTDTQYF. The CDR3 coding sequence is TGTGCCAGCAGCTTGGGCACTACTAGCGGGGGAACAGATACGCAGTATTTT.

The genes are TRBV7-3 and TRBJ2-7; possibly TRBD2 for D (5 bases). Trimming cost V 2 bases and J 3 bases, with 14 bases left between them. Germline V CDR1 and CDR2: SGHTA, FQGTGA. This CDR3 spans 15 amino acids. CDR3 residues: CASSLGPRGIYEQYF. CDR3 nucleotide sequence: TGTGCCAGCAGCTTAGGTCCTCGGGGAATCTACGAGCAGTACTTC. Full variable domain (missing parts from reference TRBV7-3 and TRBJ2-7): GAGVSQTPSNKVTEKGKYVELRCDPISGHTALYWYRQSLGQGPEFLIYFQGTGAADDSGLPNDRFFAVRPEGSVSTLKIQRTERGDSAVYLCASSLGPRGIYEQYFGPGTRLTVT.

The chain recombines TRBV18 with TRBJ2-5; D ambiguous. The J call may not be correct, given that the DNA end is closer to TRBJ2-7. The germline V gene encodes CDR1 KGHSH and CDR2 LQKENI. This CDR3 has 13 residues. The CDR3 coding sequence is TGTGCCAGCTCACCACCCAGCCACTACGAGCAGTACTTC. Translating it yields CASSPPSHYEQYF.

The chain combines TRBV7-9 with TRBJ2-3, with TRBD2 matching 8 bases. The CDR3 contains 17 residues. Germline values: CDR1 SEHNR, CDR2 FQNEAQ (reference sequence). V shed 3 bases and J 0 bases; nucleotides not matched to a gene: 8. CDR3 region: CASSLVTSALSTDTQYF. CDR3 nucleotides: TGTGCCAGCAGCTTGGTGACTAGCGCTCTGAGCACAGATACGCAGTATTTT.

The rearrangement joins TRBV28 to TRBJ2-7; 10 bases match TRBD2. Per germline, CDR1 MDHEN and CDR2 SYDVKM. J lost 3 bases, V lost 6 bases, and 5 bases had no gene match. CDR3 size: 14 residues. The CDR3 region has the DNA TGTGCCAGCAGGGCAAGCGGGAGGGGCTACGAGCAGTACTTC. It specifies CASRASGRGYEQYF. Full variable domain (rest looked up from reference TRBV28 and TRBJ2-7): DVKVTQSSRYLVKRTGEKVFLECVQDMDHENMFWYRQDPGLGLRLIYFSYDVKMKEKGDIPEGYSVSREKKERFSLILESASTNQTSMYLCASRASGRGYEQYFGPGTRLTVT.

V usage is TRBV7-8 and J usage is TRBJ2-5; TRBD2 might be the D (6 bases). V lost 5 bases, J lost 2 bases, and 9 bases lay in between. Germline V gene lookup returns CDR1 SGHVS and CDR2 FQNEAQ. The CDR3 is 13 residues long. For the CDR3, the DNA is TGTGCCAGCAGCCGCCGGGAGCAAGAGACCCAGTACTTC. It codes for CASSRREQETQYF.

This CDR3 reads CASSSRTGGREQYF. The DNA of the CDR3 is TGTGCCAGCAGCTCCCGGACAGGGGGCCGCGAGCAGTACTTC. The chain combines TRBV5-4 with TRBJ2-7; 11 bases line up with TRBD1. J was trimmed by 6 bases and V by 3 bases; bases with no gene match: 5. Germline loops: CDR1 SGHNT, CDR2 YYREEE (reference sequence). This CDR3 is 14 amino acids long.

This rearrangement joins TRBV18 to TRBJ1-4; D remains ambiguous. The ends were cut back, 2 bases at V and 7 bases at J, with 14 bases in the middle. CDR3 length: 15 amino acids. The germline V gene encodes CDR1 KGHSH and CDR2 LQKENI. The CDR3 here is CASSPERGRSEKLFF. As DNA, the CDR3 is TGTGCCAGCTCACCAGAGAGAGGGCGTAGTGAAAAACTGTTTTTT.

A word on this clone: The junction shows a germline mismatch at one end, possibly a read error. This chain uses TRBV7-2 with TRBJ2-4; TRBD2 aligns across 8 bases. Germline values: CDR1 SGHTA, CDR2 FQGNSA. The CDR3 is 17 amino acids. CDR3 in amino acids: CASSLATDGLAKNSQYF. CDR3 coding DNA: TGTGCCAGCAGCTTAGCGACGGATGGACTAGCCAAAAACAGTCAGTACTTC. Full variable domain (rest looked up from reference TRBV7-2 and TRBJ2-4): GAGVSQSPSNKVTEKGKDVELRCDPISGHTALYWYRQSLGQGLEFLIYFQGNSAPDKSGLPSDRFSAERTGGSVSTLTIQRTQQEDSAVYLCASSLATDGLAKNSQYFGAGTRLSVL.

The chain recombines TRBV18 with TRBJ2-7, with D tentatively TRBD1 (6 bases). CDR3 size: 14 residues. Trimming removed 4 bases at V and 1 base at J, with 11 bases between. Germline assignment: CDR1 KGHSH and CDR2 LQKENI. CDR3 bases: TGTGCCAGCTCACTTTCAGGACAGTCCTACGAGCAGTACTTC. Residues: CASSLSGQSYEQYF. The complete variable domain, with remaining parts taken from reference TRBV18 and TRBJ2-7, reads NAGVMQNPRHLVRRRGQEARLRCSPMKGHSHVYWYRQLPEEGLKFMVYLQKENIIDESGMPKERFSAEFPKEGPSILRIQQVVRGDSAAYFCASSLSGQSYEQYFGPGTRLTVT.

The CDR3 nucleotides are TGCGCCAGCAGTGAGAGGCAGGGAGGAGGGGAGCTGTTTTTT. Translating gives CASSERQGGGELFF. V gene TRBV10-1 combines with J gene TRBJ2-2, with D possibly matching TRBD2 (6 bases). The V and J ends lost 2 bases and 8 bases respectively, with 12 bases between them. Per germline, CDR1 WNHNN and CDR2 SYGVQD (reference sequence). The CDR3 covers 14 residues.

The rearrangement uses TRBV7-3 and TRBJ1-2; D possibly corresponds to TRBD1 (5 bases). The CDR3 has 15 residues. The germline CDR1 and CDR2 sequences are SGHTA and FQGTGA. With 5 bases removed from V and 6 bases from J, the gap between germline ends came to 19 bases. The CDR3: CASSPRRDGLDGYTF. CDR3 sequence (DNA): TGTGCCAGCAGCCCACGGCGGGACGGCTTAGATGGCTACACCTTC.

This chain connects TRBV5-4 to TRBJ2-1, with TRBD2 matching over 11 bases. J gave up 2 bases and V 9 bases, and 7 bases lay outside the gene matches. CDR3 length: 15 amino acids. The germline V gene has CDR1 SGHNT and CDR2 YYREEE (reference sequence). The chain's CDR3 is CATRGLAAAYNEQFF. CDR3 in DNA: TGTGCCACTCGGGGACTAGCGGCAGCCTACAATGAGCAGTTCTTC. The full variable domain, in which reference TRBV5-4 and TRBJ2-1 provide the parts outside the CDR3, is ETGVTQSPTHLIKTRGQQVTLRCSSQSGHNTVSWYQQALGQGPQFIFQYYREEENGRGNFPPRFSGLQFPNYSSELNVNALELDDSALYLCATRGLAAAYNEQFFGPGTRLTVL.

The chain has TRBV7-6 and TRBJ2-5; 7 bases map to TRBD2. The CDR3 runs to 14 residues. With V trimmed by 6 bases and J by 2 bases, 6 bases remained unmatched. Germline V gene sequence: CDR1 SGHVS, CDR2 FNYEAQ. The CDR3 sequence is CASSSHGGQETQYF. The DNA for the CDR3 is TGTGCCAGCAGTTCTCACGGGGGGCAAGAGACCCAGTACTTC.

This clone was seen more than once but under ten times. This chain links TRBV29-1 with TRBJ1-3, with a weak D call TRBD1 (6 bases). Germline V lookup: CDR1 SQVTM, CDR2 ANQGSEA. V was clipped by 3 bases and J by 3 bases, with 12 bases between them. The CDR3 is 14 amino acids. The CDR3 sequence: CSVDLQGDGNTIYF. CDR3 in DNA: TGCAGCGTTGACTTACAGGGAGATGGAAACACCATATATTTT.